Sequencing of this TCR beta chain was carried out in a study of tumor-infiltrating lymphocytes in primary liver carcinoma. Study-wide background: Surgical resection was used to treat these primary liver carcinoma patients.

Germline DNA was also extracted, and blood RNA derived from unsorted whole blood. From approximately 550 ng of total RNA, TCR beta-specific cDNA was reverse-transcribed using a constant-region primer. A slightly modified ARM-PCR protocol with three nested multiplex PCR rounds produced these TCR beta libraries. Primers for the first two PCR rounds were TRBV1-TRBV30 forward primers and a C-beta reverse primer (roughly 10 cycles per round). TCRdb called the multiplex PCR reads again in MiXCR, with one record for every CDR3 protein. Among about 310,000 distinct CDR3 sequences listed, 55% to 65% were seen once. This CDR3 has 15 amino acids. Germline V gives CDR1 SGHAT, CDR2 FQNNGV. As concerns this clonotype: Mismatch with germline at one junction end may stem from a read error.

This chain links TRBV11-2 with TRBJ2-7; weak D call: TRBD2 (5 bases). This TCR was recovered from a man aged 40-49 years with primary liver carcinoma and hepatitis B virus infection. The sequenced material came from peripheral blood. The CDR3 here is CASSLVRVASYERYF. CDR3 coding DNA: TGTGCCAGCAGCTTAGTCAGAGTAGCGAGCTACGAGCGGTACTTC. Filled out from reference TRBV11-2 and TRBJ2-7, the complete variable domain reads EAGVAQSPRYKIIEKRQSVAFWCNPISGHATLYWYQQILGQGPKLLIQFQNNGVVDDSQLPKDRFSAERLKGVDSTLKIQPAKLEDSAVYLCASSLVRVASYERYFGPGTRLTVT.